This record covers a single TCR beta chain. Antigen: not known. Trimming left V 0 bases short and J 0 bases short, with 18 bases between. CDR1 and CDR2 (germline): LGHNA, YNFKEQ. The CDR3 sequence is 19 residues long. Data came from immunoSEQ multiplex PCR; TCRdb stores just in-frame clones and leaves some out. The table lists tens of thousands of clones, about 95% of them singletons, with about 0.5% in the top ten. These data come from a study of graft-versus-host responses after intestinal transplantation. Overall study findings and caveats: Early post-transplant HvG declines showed an association with peak circulating GvH clone levels.

This TCR was sampled from a human donor who was the organ donor for an intestinal transplant. This rearrangement joins TRBV4-2 to TRBJ2-4; maybe TRBD2 (6 bases). The source material was unstimulated CD8+ T cells sorted from spleen or lymph node cells, sampled before transplant. The chain's CDR3 is CASSQEVLAATLAKNIQYF. DNA for the CDR3: TGTGCCAGCAGCCAAGAGGTACTAGCAGCTACCTTAGCCAAAAACATTCAGTACTTC.